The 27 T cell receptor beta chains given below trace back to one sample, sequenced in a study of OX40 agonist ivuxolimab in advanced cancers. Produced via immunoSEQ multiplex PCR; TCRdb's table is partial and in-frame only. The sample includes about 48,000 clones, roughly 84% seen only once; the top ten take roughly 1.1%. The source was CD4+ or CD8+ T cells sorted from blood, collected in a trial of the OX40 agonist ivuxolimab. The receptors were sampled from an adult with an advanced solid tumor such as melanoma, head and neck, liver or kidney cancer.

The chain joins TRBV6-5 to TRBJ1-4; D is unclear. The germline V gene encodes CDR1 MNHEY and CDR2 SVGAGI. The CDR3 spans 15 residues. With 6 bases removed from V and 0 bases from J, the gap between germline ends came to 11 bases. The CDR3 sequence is CASRSQRTTNEKLFF. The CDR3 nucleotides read TGTGCCAGCAGGTCACAGAGAACAACTAATGAAAAACTGTTTTTT.

The CDR3, as DNA: TGTGCCAGCAGTTCAACGGGGACAGCTAGCAATCAGCCCCAGCATTTT. Its translation is CASSSTGTASNQPQHF. The J gene is TRBJ1-5, the V gene TRBV28; 7 nucleotides match TRBD1. The CDR3 is 16 amino acids. Germline CDR1 and CDR2: MDHEN and SYDVKM. The ends lost 4 bases at V and 0 bases at J; junction bases unmatched: 6.

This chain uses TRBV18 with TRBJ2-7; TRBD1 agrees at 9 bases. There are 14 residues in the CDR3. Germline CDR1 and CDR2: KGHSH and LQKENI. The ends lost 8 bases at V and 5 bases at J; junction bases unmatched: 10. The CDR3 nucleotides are TGTGCCAGCACTGCCGGGACAGGGTTTAACGAGCAGTACTTC. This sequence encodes CASTAGTGFNEQYF.

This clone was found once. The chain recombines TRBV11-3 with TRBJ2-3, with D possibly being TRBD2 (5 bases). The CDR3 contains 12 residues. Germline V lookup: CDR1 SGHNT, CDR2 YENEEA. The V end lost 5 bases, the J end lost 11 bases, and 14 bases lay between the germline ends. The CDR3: CASSPGRWEQYF. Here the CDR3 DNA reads TGTGCCAGCAGCCCGGGGAGATGGGAGCAGTATTTT. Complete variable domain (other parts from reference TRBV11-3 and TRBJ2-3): EAGVVQSPRYKIIEKKQPVAFWCNPISGHNTLYWYLQNLGQGPELLIRYENEEAVDDSQLPKDRFSAERLKGVDSTLKIQPAELGDSAVYLCASSPGRWEQYFGPGTRLTVL.

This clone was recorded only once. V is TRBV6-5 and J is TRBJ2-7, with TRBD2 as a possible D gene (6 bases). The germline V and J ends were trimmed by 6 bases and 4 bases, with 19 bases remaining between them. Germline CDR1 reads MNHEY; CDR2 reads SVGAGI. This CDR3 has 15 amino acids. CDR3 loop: CASSRRLGNRYEQYF. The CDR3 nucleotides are TGTGCCAGCAGCCGGAGACTAGGGAATCGGTACGAGCAGTACTTC.

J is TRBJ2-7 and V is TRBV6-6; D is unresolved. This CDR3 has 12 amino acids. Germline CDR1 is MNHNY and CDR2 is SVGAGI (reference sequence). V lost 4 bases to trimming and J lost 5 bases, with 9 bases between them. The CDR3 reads CASSSLRNEQYF. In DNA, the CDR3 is TGTGCCAGCAGTTCCCTAAGGAACGAGCAGTACTTC.

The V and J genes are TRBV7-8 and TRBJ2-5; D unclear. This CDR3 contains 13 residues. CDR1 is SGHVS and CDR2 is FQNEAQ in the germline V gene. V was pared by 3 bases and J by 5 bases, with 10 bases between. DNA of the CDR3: TGTGCCAGCAGCTTGGGGTTTATGGAGACCCAGTACTTC. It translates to CASSLGFMETQYF.

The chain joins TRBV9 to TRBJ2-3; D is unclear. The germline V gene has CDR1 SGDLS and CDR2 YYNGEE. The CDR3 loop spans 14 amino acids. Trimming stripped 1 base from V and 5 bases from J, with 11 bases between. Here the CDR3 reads CASSVHLLVDTQYF. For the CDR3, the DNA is TGTGCCAGCAGCGTACACCTCCTTGTAGATACGCAGTATTTT.

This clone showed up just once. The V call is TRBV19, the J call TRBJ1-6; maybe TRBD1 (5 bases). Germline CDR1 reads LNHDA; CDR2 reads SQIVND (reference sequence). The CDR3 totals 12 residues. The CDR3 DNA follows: TGTGCGGGGGAGAGAATGAATTCACCCCTCCACTTT. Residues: CAGERMNSPLHF.

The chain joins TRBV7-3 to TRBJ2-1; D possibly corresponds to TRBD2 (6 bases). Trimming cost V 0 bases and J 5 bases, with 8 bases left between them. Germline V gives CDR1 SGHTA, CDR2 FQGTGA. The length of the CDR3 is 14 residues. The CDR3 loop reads CASSLTWGDNEQFF. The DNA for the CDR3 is TGTGCCAGCAGCTTAACGTGGGGGGACAATGAGCAGTTCTTC.

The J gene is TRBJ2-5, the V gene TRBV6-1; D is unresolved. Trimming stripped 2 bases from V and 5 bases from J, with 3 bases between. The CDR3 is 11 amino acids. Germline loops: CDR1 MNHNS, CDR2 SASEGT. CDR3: CASSESETQYF. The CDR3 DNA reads TGTGCCAGCAGTGAAAGCGAGACCCAGTACTTC.

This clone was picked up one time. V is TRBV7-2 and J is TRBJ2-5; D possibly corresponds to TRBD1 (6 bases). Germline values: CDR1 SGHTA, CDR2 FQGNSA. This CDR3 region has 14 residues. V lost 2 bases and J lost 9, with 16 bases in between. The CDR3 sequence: CASSLNRIEGAQYF. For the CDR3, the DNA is TGTGCCAGCAGCTTAAACAGGATCGAGGGGGCCCAGTACTTC.

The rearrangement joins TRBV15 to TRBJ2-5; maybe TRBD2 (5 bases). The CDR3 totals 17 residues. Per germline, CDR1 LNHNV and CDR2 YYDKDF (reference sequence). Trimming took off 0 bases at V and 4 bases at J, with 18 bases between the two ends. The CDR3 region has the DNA TGTGCCACCAGCAGAGATAGAAGGACTGATAAGAGAGAGACCCAGTACTTC. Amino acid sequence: CATSRDRRTDKRETQYF.

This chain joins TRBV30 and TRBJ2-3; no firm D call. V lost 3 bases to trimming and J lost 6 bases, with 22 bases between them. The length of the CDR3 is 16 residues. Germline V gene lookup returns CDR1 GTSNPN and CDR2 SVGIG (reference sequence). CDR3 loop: CAWRVGRLRPADTQYF. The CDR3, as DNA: TGTGCCTGGAGAGTAGGGCGGCTCCGCCCAGCCGATACGCAGTATTTT.

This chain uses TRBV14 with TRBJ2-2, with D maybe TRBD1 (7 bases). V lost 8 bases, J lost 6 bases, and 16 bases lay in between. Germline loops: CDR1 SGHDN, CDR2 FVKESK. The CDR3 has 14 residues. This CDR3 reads CASRARGASGELFF. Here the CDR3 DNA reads TGTGCCAGCCGAGCCAGGGGGGCCTCCGGGGAGCTGTTTTTT.

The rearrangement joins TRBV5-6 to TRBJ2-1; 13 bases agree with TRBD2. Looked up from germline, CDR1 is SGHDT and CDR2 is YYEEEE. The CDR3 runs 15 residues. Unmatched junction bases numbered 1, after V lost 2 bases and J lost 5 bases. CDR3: CASSLGLAGDNEQFF. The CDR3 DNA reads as TGTGCCAGCAGCTTAGGACTAGCGGGAGACAATGAGCAGTTCTTC.

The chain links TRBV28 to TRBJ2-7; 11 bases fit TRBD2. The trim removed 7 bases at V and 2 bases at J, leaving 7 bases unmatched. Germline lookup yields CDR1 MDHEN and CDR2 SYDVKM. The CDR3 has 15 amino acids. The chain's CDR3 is CASTQIAGGTYEQYF. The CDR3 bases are TGTGCCAGCACCCAAATAGCGGGGGGGACCTACGAGCAGTACTTC. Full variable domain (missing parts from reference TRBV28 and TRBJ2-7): DVKVTQSSRYLVKRTGEKVFLECVQDMDHENMFWYRQDPGLGLRLIYFSYDVKMKEKGDIPEGYSVSREKKERFSLILESASTNQTSMYLCASTQIAGGTYEQYFGPGTRLTVT.

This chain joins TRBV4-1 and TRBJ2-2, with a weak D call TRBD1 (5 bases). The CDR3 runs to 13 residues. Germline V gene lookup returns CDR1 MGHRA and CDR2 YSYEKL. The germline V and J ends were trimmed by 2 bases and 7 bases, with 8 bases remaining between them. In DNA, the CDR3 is TGCGCCAGCAGCCAAAATCAGGGCGGGGAGCTGTTTTTT. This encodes CASSQNQGGELFF.

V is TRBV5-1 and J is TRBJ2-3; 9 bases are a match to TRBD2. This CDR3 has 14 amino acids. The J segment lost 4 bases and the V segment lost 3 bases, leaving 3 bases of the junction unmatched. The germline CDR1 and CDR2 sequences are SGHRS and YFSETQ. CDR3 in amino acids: CASSWGLAADTQYF. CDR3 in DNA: TGCGCCAGCAGCTGGGGACTAGCAGCAGATACGCAGTATTTT.

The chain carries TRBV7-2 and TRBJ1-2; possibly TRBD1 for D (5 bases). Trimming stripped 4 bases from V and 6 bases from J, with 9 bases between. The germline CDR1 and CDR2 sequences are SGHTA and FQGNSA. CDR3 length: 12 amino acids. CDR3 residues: CASSSRGDGYTF. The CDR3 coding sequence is TGTGCCAGCAGCTCACGAGGGGATGGCTACACCTTC.

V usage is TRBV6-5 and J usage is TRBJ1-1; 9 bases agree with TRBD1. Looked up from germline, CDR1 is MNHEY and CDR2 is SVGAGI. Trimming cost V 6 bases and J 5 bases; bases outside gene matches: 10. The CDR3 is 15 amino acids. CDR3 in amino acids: CASRPDRGEQTEAFF. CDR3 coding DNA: TGTGCCAGCAGACCGGACAGGGGAGAGCAAACTGAAGCTTTCTTT.

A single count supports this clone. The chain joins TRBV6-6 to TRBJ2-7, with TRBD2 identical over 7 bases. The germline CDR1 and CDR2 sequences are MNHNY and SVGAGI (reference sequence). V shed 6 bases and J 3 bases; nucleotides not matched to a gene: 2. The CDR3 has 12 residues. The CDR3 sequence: CASSRTSYEQYF. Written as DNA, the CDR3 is TGTGCCAGCAGCCGGACTAGCTACGAGCAGTACTTC.

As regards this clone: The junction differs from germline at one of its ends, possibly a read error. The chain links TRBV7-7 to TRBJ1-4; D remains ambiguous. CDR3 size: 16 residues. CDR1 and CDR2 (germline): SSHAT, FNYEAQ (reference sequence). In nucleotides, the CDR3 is TGTGCTAGCAGCTTAGCTCTACTGTGGTCTAATGAAAAACTGTTTTTT. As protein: CASSLALLWSNEKLFF. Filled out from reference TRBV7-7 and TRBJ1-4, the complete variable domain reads GAGVSQSPRYKVTKRGQDVTLRCDPISSHATLYWYQQALGQGPEFLTYFNYEAQPDKSGLPSDRFSAERPEGSISTLTIQRTEQRDSAMYRCASSLALLWSNEKLFFGSGTQLSVL.

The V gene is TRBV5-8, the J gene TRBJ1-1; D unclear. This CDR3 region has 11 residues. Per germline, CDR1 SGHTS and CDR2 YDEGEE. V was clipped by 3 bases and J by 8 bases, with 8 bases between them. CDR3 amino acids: CASSSQTEAFF. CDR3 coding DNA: TGTGCCAGCAGCTCACAGACCGAAGCTTTCTTT.

The CDR3 sequence: CASSLSRDIQYF. The CDR3 region has the DNA TGTGCCAGCAGCTTATCGCGGGACATTCAGTACTTC. J is TRBJ2-4 and V is TRBV7-2, with D possibly being TRBD2 (5 bases). CDR3 size: 12 residues. V was shortened by 2 bases and J by 8 bases, with 7 bases between the two germline ends. The V gene's germline CDR1 is SGHTA and CDR2 FQGNSA. The whole variable domain, filled in from reference TRBV7-2 and TRBJ2-4, reads GAGVSQSPSNKVTEKGKDVELRCDPISGHTALYWYRQSLGQGLEFLIYFQGNSAPDKSGLPSDRFSAERTGGSVSTLTIQRTQQEDSAVYLCASSLSRDIQYFGAGTRLSVL.

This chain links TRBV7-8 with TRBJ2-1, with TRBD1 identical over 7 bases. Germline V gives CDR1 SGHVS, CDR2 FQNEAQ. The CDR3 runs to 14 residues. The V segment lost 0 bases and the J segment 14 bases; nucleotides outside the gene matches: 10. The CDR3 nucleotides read TGTGCCAGCAGCTTAGCAAGAACTGACAGGGTTAAGTTCTTC. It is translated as CASSLARTDRVKFF.

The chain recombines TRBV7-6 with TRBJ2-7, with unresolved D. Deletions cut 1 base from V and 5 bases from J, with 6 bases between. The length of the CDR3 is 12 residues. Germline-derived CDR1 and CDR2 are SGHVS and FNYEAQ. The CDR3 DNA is TGTGCCAGCAGCTTAGTGTACAACGAGCAGTACTTC. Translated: CASSLVYNEQYF.